Listed here is a single T cell receptor (beta chain). Antigen unknown. This sample was taken from a study of T cell responses to AZD1222 COVID-19 vaccine. The protocol was immunoSEQ multiplex PCR, while the TCRdb copy is restricted to in-frame clones and leaves out a portion. Here the sample spans about 130,000 clones, about 89% being singletons. This CDR3 comprises 12 residues. V lost 3 bases and J lost 11, with 11 bases in between. The germline V gene encodes CDR1 LNHDA and CDR2 SQIVND (reference sequence). The study's findings and limits: Seropositive status at baseline applied to only 6 or 7 AZD1222 recipients.

The rearrangement uses TRBV19 and TRBJ1-5, with D perhaps TRBD1 (5 bases). This sample comprised peripheral blood, obtained on day 0 of AZD1222 vaccination. The sequence came from an adult in good health. The CDR3 DNA sequence: TGTGCCAGTAGTATTTCTGGGGGGGCCCAGCATTTT. Translation: CASSISGGAQHF.